This TCR beta chain was captured by sequencing in a study of T cell repertoires in cytomegalovirus infection. About the study: Public TCR beta signatures were indicative of both CMV infection and a matching HLA type.

Each CDR3 protein gets one entry after TCRdb re-called the reads with MiXCR. This sample has roughly 46,000 distinct CDR3 sequences, with roughly 18% found just once. This clonotype was seen a few times. The antigen is not known. The junction had 6 bases not matched to a gene; V was cut back by 0 bases and J by 4 bases. This CDR3 contains 16 residues. Looked up from germline, CDR1 is SGHDN and CDR2 is FVKESK. Whole-study results and caveats: What dominated the ex vivo response were HLA-C-restricted CMV-specific TCR beta clonotypes.

This chain connects TRBV14 to TRBJ1-2; 9 bases align to TRBD1. The specimen comprised CD8+ T cells from cultured PBMCs, sampled from culture after CMV antigen stimulation. The sequence derives from a human donor in good health (CMV status not recorded). Some clones in this sample may be carry-over from other donors' samples. The CDR3 here is CASSQEAQGARYGYTF. The CDR3 coding sequence is TGTGCCAGCAGCCAAGAAGCACAGGGGGCACGCTATGGCTACACCTTC. Complete variable domain (other parts from reference TRBV14 and TRBJ1-2): EAGVTQFPSHSVIEKGQTVTLRCDPISGHDNLYWYRRVMGKEIKFLLHFVKESKQDESGMPNNRFLAERTGGTYSTLKVQPAELEDSGVYFCASSQEAQGARYGYTFGSGTRLTVV.